Listed here are 7 T cell receptor beta chains from one sample, sequenced in a study of blood T cell repertoires in COVID-19. TCRdb keeps only in-frame clones here, not all; method: immunoSEQ multiplex PCR. The sample contains some 200,000 clones, 75% to 85% of which appear only once. Sequenced material: PBMCs or T cells enriched from blood (not recorded which). Every receptor here comes from a woman in her 40s with acute COVID-19.

This chain links TRBV6-5 with TRBJ2-7; TRBD2 aligns across 7 bases. The CDR3 is made up of 15 amino acids. CDR1 is MNHEY and CDR2 is SVGAGI in the germline V gene. J lost 1 base, V lost 2 bases, and 5 bases had no gene match. The CDR3 coding sequence is TGTGCCAGCAGTTACACTAGCGTAGAATCCTACGAGCAGTACTTC. Translating it yields CASSYTSVESYEQYF.

The V call is TRBV9, the J call TRBJ1-4; D not resolved. The CDR3 is 14 amino acids. Trimming pared 0 bases from V and 2 bases from J, leaving 5 bases between. Germline V gives CDR1 SGDLS, CDR2 YYNGEE. CDR3 loop: CASSVAGTNEKLFF. The CDR3 nucleotides read TGTGCCAGCAGCGTAGCCGGGACTAATGAAAAACTGTTTTTT.

V and J are TRBV5-5 and TRBJ2-7, with TRBD2 matching 10 bases. V shed 4 bases, J shed 2 bases, and the junction held 6 bases outside the gene matches. The CDR3 has 15 amino acids. Germline CDR1 reads SGHKS; CDR2 reads YYEKEE (reference sequence). The CDR3: CASSGGLADPYEQYF. CDR3 sequence (DNA): TGTGCCAGCAGCGGCGGACTAGCGGACCCCTACGAGCAGTACTTC.

The chain is built from TRBV5-1 and TRBJ1-4; TRBD1 matches at 8 bases. Germline V gene sequence: CDR1 SGHRS, CDR2 YFSETQ. With 4 bases clipped from V and 8 bases from J, the junction kept 7 bases outside the gene matches. CDR3 length: 14 amino acids. The CDR3 region has the DNA TGCGCCAGCAGCCCCTTAGACAGGGGAGAAAAACTGTTTTTT. Its protein product is CASSPLDRGEKLFF.

V gene TRBV28 combines with J gene TRBJ1-5; TRBD1 agrees at 10 bases. The CDR3 is 13 amino acids. Germline V CDR1 and CDR2: MDHEN, SYDVKM. V lost 6 bases, J lost 6 bases, and 2 bases stayed unmatched. CDR3 sequence reads: CASSRTGGQPQHF. CDR3 DNA sequence: TGTGCCAGCAGCCGGACAGGGGGTCAGCCCCAGCATTTT.

Comments on this clone: The junction differs from germline at one of its ends, possibly a read error. The chain couples TRBV7-7 to TRBJ2-5; D might be TRBD1 (6 bases). Looked up from germline, CDR1 is SSHAT and CDR2 is FNYEAQ (reference sequence). The CDR3 consists of 15 residues. CDR3 region: CASSSLGGKGETQYF. CDR3 bases: TGTGCTAGCAGCTCCCTTGGGGGCAAGGGAGAGACCCAGTACTTC.

This clone was picked up a small number of times. The chain carries TRBV3-1 (or the pseudogene TRBV3-2) and TRBJ2-7, with 7 bases that match TRBD1. The length of the CDR3 is 17 residues. Germline loops: CDR1 LGHDT, CDR2 YNNKEL (reference sequence). V lost 4 bases and J lost 0; bases outside the gene matches: 12. CDR3 bases: TGTGCCAGCAGCCCCGACTTTCGACAGGGACCCTCCTACGAGCAGTACTTC. It translates to CASSPDFRQGPSYEQYF.